The sample holds a few counts of the clone carrying this TCR beta chain. Its target is not known. CD4+ naive, central memory, regulatory and stem cell-like memory subsets were isolated by sorting on CD45RO/CCR7/CD25/CD127/CD95/CD27. All sorted populations exceeded 95% purity. The sample belongs to a study of beta chain features in type 1 diabetes. Study results and limitations: HLA effects on TCRB rearrangement stayed unresolved here. Reads derived from cDNA could over-represent cells showing high TCR expression.

Sequenced material consisted of expressed TCRB transcripts (all of the isolated RNA was reverse transcribed). The table came from immunoSEQ multiplex PCR; TCRdb's copy has only in-frame clones and leaves some out. There are some 500,000 clones in the sample; 9.5% to 12% occur only once, and approximately 0.05% lies in the top ten. The trim removed 4 bases at V and 2 bases at J, leaving 9 bases unmatched. The CDR3 is 16 amino acids. Germline-derived CDR1 and CDR2 are SGHTA and FQGNSA. The V call is TRBV7-2, the J call TRBJ2-3, with 7 bases matching TRBD1. This clonotype originated in a young woman in good health. The sequenced sample consisted of naive CD4+ T cells from blood. CDR3 in amino acids: CASSWTPGQSTDTQYF. CDR3 nucleotides: TGTGCCAGCAGCTGGACACCGGGACAGTCCACAGATACGCAGTATTTT.